A selection of T cell receptor beta chains follows, all from one sample in a study of spatial heterogeneity in lung cancer. Via MiXCR, TCRdb re-called the 5' RACE reads, giving one row per CDR3 protein. The sample lists 20,000 to 25,000 distinct CDR3 sequences; approximately 6.2% were seen once. The sequences come from PBMCs, collected at surgery. The receptors shown here come from a male donor with early-stage non-small cell lung cancer. The CDR3 runs from the conserved cysteine through the conserved F or W. A D gene is named only where the DNA matches it firmly. Clone size is shown for a subset of rows, as once, few, many or a class of expanded clone.

clone size,V gene,J gene,D gene,CDR3 protein,CDR3 DNA
many,TRBV19,TRBJ1-4,.,CASTQGGEKLFF,TGTGCCAGTACTCAGGGAGGTGAAAAACTGTTTTTT
many,TRBV20-1,TRBJ2-7,TRBD1,CSAKGGNRGRPGSYEQYF,TGCAGTGCTAAAGGAGGGAACAGGGGGCGCCCGGGCTCCTACGAGCAGTACTTC
many,TRBV7-9,TRBJ1-6,.,CASSAPEQGLNSPLHF,TGTGCCAGCAGCGCACCCGAGCAGGGGCTGAATTCACCCCTCCACTTT
many,TRBV20-1,TRBJ1-1,.,CSASHLDPNIEAFF,TGCAGTGCTAGTCACCTTGACCCTAACATAGAAGCTTTCTTT
few,TRBV7-2,TRBJ2-7,TRBD2,CASSLGFVAGDWEQYF,TGTGCCAGCAGCCTGGGGTTCGTGGCGGGAGACTGGGAGCAGTACTTC
many,TRBV7-3,TRBJ2-1,TRBD2,CASSPGTSGAYNEQFF,TGTGCCAGCAGCCCCGGGACTAGCGGGGCCTACAATGAGCAGTTCTTC
many,TRBV20-1,TRBJ2-6,TRBD1,CSAKWTGSISGANVLTF,TGCAGTGCTAAGTGGACAGGGTCTATCTCTGGGGCCAACGTCCTGACTTTC
few,TRBV18,TRBJ2-3,TRBD1,CASSPRGGADTQYF,TGTGCCAGCTCACCAAGAGGGGGCGCAGATACGCAGTATTTT
few,TRBV6-5,TRBJ2-1,.,CASSKPGRGGNEQFF,TGTGCCAGCAGTAAACCAGGACGCGGCGGGAATGAGCAGTTCTTC
.,TRBV12-3/TRBV12-4,TRBJ1-1,.,CASSFVATEAFF,TGTGCCAGCAGTTTCGTAGCGACTGAAGCTTTCTTT
many,TRBV12-3/TRBV12-4,TRBJ2-7,TRBD1,CASSWGQGFNEQYF,TGTGCCAGCAGTTGGGGACAGGGGTTCAACGAGCAGTACTTC
many,TRBV2,TRBJ2-2,.,CASRPPRSGLNTGELFF,TGTGCCAGCAGGCCCCCCCGAAGCGGGCTAAACACCGGGGAGCTGTTTTTT
many,TRBV7-2,TRBJ2-1,.,CASSLWLNNEQFF,TGTGCCAGCAGCTTATGGCTAAACAATGAGCAGTTCTTC
many,TRBV5-5,TRBJ1-5,.,CASSLGPTNQPQHF,TGTGCCAGCAGCTTGGGACCTACCAATCAGCCCCAGCATTTT
many,TRBV15,TRBJ1-6,.,CATSRDSGGTHLF,TGTGCCACCAGCAGAGATTCGGGAGGGACCCACCTATTT
.,TRBV6-6,TRBJ2-2,.,CASSHLRSGELFF,TGTGCCAGCAGCCACCTCAGGTCCGGGGAGCTGTTTTTT
many,TRBV19,TRBJ1-4,.,CASMRRNRNNEKLFF,TGTGCCAGTATGCGAAGAAACAGGAATAATGAAAAACTGTTTTTT
few,TRBV6-6,TRBJ2-5,TRBD1,CASSYGQGKETQYF,TGTGCCAGCAGTTACGGACAGGGGAAAGAGACCCAGTACTTC
many,TRBV12-3/TRBV12-4,TRBJ1-1,.,CASSLRPLEAFF,TGTGCCAGCAGTTTAAGGCCCCTTGAAGCTTTCTTT
many,TRBV2,TRBJ1-4,.,CASTGAPEIGNEKLFF,TGTGCCAGCACAGGGGCGCCGGAGATCGGGAATGAAAAACTGTTTTTT
many,TRBV18,TRBJ2-6,.,CASSPPYLSGANVLTF,TGTGCCAGCTCACCACCTTATTTATCTGGGGCCAACGTCCTGACTTTC
many,TRBV28,TRBJ2-3,.,CASSPQTGSTDTQYF,TGTGCCAGCAGTCCTCAAACCGGTTCCACAGATACGCAGTATTTT
many,TRBV23-1,TRBJ1-5,.,CASWRRAGGNQPQHF,TGCGCCAGCTGGCGACGGGCAGGGGGCAATCAGCCCCAGCATTTT
.,TRBV29-1,TRBJ1-1,TRBD1,CSARDRGETEAFF,TGCAGCGCCCGGGACAGGGGGGAGACTGAAGCTTTCTTT
many,TRBV28,TRBJ1-2,.,CASSSPTAIYGYTF,TGTGCCAGCAGTTCCCCGACAGCGATCTATGGCTACACCTTC